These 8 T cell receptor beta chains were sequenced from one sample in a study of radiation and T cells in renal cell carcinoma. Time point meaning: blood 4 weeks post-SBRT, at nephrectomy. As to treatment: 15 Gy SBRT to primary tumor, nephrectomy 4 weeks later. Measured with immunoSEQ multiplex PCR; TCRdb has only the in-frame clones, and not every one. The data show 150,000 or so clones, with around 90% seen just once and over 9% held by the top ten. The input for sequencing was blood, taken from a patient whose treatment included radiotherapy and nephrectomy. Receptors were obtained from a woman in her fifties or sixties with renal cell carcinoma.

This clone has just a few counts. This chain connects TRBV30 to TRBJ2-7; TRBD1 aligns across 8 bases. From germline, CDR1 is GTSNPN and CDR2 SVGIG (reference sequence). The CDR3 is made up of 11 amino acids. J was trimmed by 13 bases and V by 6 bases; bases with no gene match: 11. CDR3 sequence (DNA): TGTGCCTGTCCAACTTCGGACAGGGTTTACTTC. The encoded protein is CACPTSDRVYF.

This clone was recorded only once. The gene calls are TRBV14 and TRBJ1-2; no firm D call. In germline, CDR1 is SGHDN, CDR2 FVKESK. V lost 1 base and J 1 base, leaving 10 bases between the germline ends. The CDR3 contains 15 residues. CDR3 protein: CASSQALISNYGYTF. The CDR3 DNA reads TGTGCCAGCAGCCAAGCCCTGATAAGTAACTATGGCTACACCTTC.

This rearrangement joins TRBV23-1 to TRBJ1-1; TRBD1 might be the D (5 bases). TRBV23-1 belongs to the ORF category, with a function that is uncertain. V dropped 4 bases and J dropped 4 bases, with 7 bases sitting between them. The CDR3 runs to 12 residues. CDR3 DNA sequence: TGCGCCAGCAGTCGAGGGGCCACTGAAGCTTTCTTT. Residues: CASSRGATEAFF.

This CDR3 reads CASRDFPSGDRSTDTQYF. CDR3 DNA sequence: TGTGCCAGCAGGGATTTTCCTAGCGGGGACCGGAGCACAGATACGCAGTATTTT. The V and J genes are TRBV12-1 and TRBJ2-3; the D call of TRBD2 is as the table states it, not checked on the DNA. TRBV12-1 is listed as a pseudogene. The CDR3 extends over 18 amino acids.

The CDR3 reads CASSLDSGGDEKLFF. The CDR3 DNA reads as TGCGCCAGCAGCTTGGACAGCGGCGGGGATGAAAAACTGTTTTTT. The chain joins TRBV5-1 to TRBJ1-4, with D uncertain. CDR1 SGHRS and CDR2 YFSETQ come from the germline V gene. The V end lost 0 bases, the J end lost 6 bases, and 12 bases lay between the germline ends. The CDR3 is 15 amino acids.

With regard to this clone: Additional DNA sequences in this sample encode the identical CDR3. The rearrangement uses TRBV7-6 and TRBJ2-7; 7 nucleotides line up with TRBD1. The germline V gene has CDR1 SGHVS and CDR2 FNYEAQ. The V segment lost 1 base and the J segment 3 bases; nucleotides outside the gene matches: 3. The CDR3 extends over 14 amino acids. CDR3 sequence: CASSLGQGGYEQYF. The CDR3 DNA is TGTGCCAGCAGCTTAGGACAGGGTGGCTACGAGCAGTACTTC.

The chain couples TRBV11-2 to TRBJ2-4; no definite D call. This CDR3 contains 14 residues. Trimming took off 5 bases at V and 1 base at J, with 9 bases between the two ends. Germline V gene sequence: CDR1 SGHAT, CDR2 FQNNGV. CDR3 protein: CASSPTRAKNIQYF. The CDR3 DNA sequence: TGTGCCAGCAGCCCGACACGGGCCAAAAACATTCAGTACTTC.

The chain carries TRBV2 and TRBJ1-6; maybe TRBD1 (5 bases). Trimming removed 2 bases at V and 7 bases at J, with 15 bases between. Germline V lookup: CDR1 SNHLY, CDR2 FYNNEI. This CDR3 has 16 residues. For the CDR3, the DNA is TGTGCCAGCAGTGAACTGGGCCAGGGAGCGAATTCACCCCTCCACTTT. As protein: CASSELGQGANSPLHF.